This T cell receptor beta chain derives from a study of shared clonotypes between healthy human individuals. Study background: Donor composition was a couple of women and three men, aged 18 to 49.

The sorted-subset replicate PCRs were given around 190 ng DNA, which is about 29,000 T cell genomes. Using immunoSEQ multiplex PCR, the repertoire was profiled, and TCRdb retains in-frame clones only, with some absent. The data show around 2.5 million clones, roughly 93% seen once. Germline V CDR1 and CDR2: SGHRS, YFSETQ. This CDR3 spans 15 amino acids. With 2 bases clipped from V and 4 bases from J, the junction kept 5 bases outside the gene matches. This sequence was found in a man in his late teens or twenties in good health. Some clones in this sample may be carry-over from other donors' samples. The specimen was naive CD4+ T cells from PBMCs. Specified subset: CD45RA+ positively selected. The rearrangement joins TRBV5-1 to TRBJ2-2; 7 positions match TRBD2. The CDR3 reads CASSFIAGGTGELFF. CDR3 nucleotide sequence: TGCGCCAGCAGCTTCATAGCGGGCGGCACCGGGGAGCTGTTTTTT. Complete variable domain (other parts from reference TRBV5-1 and TRBJ2-2): KAGVTQTPRYLIKTRGQQVTLSCSPISGHRSVSWYQQTPGQGLQFLFEYFSETQRNKGNFPGRFSGRQFSNSRSEMNVSTLELGDSALYLCASSFIAGGTGELFFGEGSRLTVL.